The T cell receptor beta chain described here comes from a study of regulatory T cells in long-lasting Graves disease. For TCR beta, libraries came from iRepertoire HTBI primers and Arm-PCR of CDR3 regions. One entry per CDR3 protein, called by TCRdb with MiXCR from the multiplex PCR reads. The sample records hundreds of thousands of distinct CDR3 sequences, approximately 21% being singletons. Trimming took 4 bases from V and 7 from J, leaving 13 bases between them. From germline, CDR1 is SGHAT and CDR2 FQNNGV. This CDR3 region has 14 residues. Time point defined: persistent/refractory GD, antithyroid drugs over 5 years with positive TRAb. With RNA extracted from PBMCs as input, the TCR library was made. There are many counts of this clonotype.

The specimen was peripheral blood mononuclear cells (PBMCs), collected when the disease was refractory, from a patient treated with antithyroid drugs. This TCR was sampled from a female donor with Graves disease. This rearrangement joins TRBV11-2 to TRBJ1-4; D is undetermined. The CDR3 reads CASSSTNVGEKLFF. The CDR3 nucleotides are TGTGCCAGCAGCTCGACTAACGTAGGTGAAAAACTGTTTTTT. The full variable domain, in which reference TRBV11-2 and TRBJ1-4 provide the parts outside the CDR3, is EAGVAQSPRYKIIEKRQSVAFWCNPISGHATLYWYQQILGQGPKLLIQFQNNGVVDDSQLPKDRFSAERLKGVDSTLKIQPAKLEDSAVYLCASSSTNVGEKLFFGSGTQLSVL.